This TCR beta chain was retrieved from a study of CD8 T cells in Susac syndrome. In germline, CDR1 is DFQATT, CDR2 SNEGSKA (reference sequence). Trimming cost V 6 bases and J 5 bases; bases outside gene matches: 14. This CDR3 is built from 15 residues. An input of about 0.5 to 1 ug of RNA was subjected to reverse transcription using random hexamers. The immunoSEQ assay covered 54 Vbeta and 13 Jbeta segments for CDR3. MiXCR, run by TCRdb on the immunoSEQ multiplex PCR reads, gives a single entry per CDR3 protein. The sample lists over 200,000 distinct CDR3 sequences; over 90% were seen once. From blood CD8+ and CD4+ T cells, TCR beta sequences were generated. Purification of the CD8+ and CD4+ T cells relied on negative isolation, and TEMRA cells underwent FACS enrichment.

The receptor comes from a human donor with multiple sclerosis. The chain uses TRBV20-1 and TRBJ2-5; the match to TRBD2 covers 8 bases. Sample: CD4+ T cells from PBMCs. CDR3 in DNA: TGCAGTGCCGGAATAGCGGGACCTCGTGTGGAGACCCAGTACTTC. As protein: CSAGIAGPRVETQYF.